This passage covers 23 T cell receptor beta chains from one sample sequenced in a study of blood T cell repertoires in COVID-19. The repertoire was sequenced with immunoSEQ multiplex PCR; TCRdb's copy has only in-frame clones and lacks some. The repertoire holds 200,000 to 250,000 clones, under 85% seen once, with approximately 2% in the top ten. Source material: PBMCs or T cells enriched from blood (not recorded which). These receptors originate from a man aged 55 to 69 who had recovered from COVID-19.

This rearrangement joins TRBV20-1 to TRBJ1-1, with D hard to call. From germline, CDR1 is DFQATT and CDR2 SNEGSKA (reference sequence). This CDR3 is 14 amino acids long. The V end lost 3 bases, the J end lost 1 base, and 12 bases lay between the germline ends. The CDR3 sequence is CSASNSDKNTEAFF. CDR3 coding DNA: TGCAGTGCTAGTAATAGCGACAAGAACACTGAAGCTTTCTTT.

Remarks on this clone: The sample holds other DNA sequences that translate to the same CDR3. This chain uses TRBV19 with TRBJ1-5; D gene uncertain. Germline CDR1 LNHDA, CDR2 SQIVND (reference sequence). There are 13 residues in the CDR3. The V gene lost 1 base and the J gene lost 2 bases, with 3 bases spanning the gap. The CDR3 reads CASSIGGNQPQHF. The CDR3 region has the DNA TGTGCCAGTAGTATAGGAGGCAATCAGCCCCAGCATTTT.

The chain links TRBV24-1 to TRBJ1-2; TRBD1 might be the D (6 bases). Looked up from germline, CDR1 is KGHDR and CDR2 is SFDVKD. V was pared by 4 bases and J by 5 bases, with 10 bases between. The CDR3 extends over 13 amino acids. CDR3 protein: CATSDITGYGYTF. The CDR3 DNA follows: TGTGCCACCAGTGACATTACAGGGTATGGCTACACCTTC.

The gene calls are TRBV4-3 and TRBJ2-7; D is uncertain. The V end was cut by 0 bases, the J end by 3 bases, with 12 bases between. The CDR3 runs 15 residues. The V gene's germline CDR1 is LGHNA and CDR2 YSLEER. The chain's CDR3 is CASSQDRQAVYEQYF. The DNA of the CDR3 is TGCGCCAGCAGCCAAGATCGTCAGGCCGTCTACGAGCAGTACTTC.

This chain connects TRBV5-1 to TRBJ2-7; tentatively, D is TRBD2 (5 bases). V dropped 4 bases and J dropped 5 bases, with 25 bases sitting between them. The CDR3 is 17 residues long. Per the germline V gene, CDR1 is SGHRS and CDR2 is YFSETQ. CDR3 sequence reads: CASSQLPLSGTLHEQYF. CDR3 DNA sequence: TGCGCCAGCAGCCAGCTACCTCTTTCGGGAACGCTCCACGAGCAGTACTTC.

The chain employs TRBV4-1 and TRBJ1-5, with unresolved D. The CDR3 consists of 15 residues. V was clipped by 0 bases and J by 4 bases, with 10 bases between them. CDR1 MGHRA and CDR2 YSYEKL come from the germline V gene. The CDR3 protein is CASSQDYVENQPQHF. The CDR3 DNA reads TGCGCCAGCAGCCAAGATTATGTCGAGAATCAGCCCCAGCATTTT.

The V call is TRBV11-2, the J call TRBJ2-7; D not certain. CDR1 SGHAT and CDR2 FQNNGV come from the germline V gene. V dropped 1 base and J dropped 0 bases, with 7 bases sitting between them. CDR3 size: 14 residues. The CDR3 is CASSLVIVSYEQYF. The CDR3 DNA follows: TGTGCCAGCAGCTTAGTAATAGTCTCCTACGAGCAGTACTTC.

The chain couples TRBV10-3 to TRBJ2-5; the match to TRBD1 covers 7 bases. CDR1 is ENHRY and CDR2 is SYGVKD in the germline V gene. There are 15 residues in the CDR3. Trimming cost V 2 bases and J 5 bases; bases outside gene matches: 8. DNA of the CDR3: TGTGCCATCAGTGAGCCACAGGGGTTTGGGGAGACCCAGTACTTC. Translating it yields CAISEPQGFGETQYF.

The rearrangement joins TRBV11-3 to TRBJ1-3; 9 bases agree with TRBD1. Germline values: CDR1 SGHNT, CDR2 YENEEA. This CDR3 comprises 16 residues. J lost 4 bases, V lost 5 bases, and 9 bases had no gene match. The CDR3 loop is CASSLRGTGRGNTIYF. Written as DNA, the CDR3 is TGTGCCAGCAGCCTACGCGGGACAGGGCGAGGAAACACCATATATTTT.

Here the CDR3 DNA reads TGTGCCAGCAGCTCCATGCCAAGCGCCACAGATACGCAGTATTTT. As protein: CASSSMPSATDTQYF. The chain recombines TRBV11-2 with TRBJ2-3; D remains unclear. The CDR3 consists of 15 residues. V shed 4 bases and J shed 2 bases, with 13 bases lying between them. The germline CDR1 and CDR2 sequences are SGHAT and FQNNGV.

J is TRBJ1-2 and V is TRBV4-3; D may be TRBD1 (6 bases). The germline CDR1 and CDR2 sequences are LGHNA and YSLEER. The CDR3 runs to 14 residues. Trimming took off 1 base at V and 2 bases at J, with 8 bases between the two ends. CDR3 in DNA: TGCGCCAGCAGCCAAGCCGACAGGAACTATGGCTACACCTTC. Protein: CASSQADRNYGYTF.

This clone turned up a few times. The chain couples TRBV15 to TRBJ2-7; TRBD2 might be the D (7 bases). The ends were cut back, 0 bases at V and 2 bases at J, with 11 bases in the middle. There are 15 residues in the CDR3. The germline gives CDR1 LNHNV, CDR2 YYDKDF (reference sequence). CDR3 bases: TGTGCCACCAGCAGAGATGCGGGGGCCCCCTACGAGCAGTACTTC. Protein: CATSRDAGAPYEQYF.

The chain couples TRBV25-1 to TRBJ1-5; TRBD1 is a possible D gene (5 bases). V was shortened by 6 bases and J by 2 bases, with 11 bases between the two germline ends. The V gene's germline CDR1 is MGHDK and CDR2 SYGVNS. CDR3 length: 14 residues. The CDR3 loop reads CASSGPGGNQPQHF. The CDR3 DNA reads as TGTGCCAGCAGCGGGCCGGGGGGCAATCAGCCCCAGCATTTT.

The genes are TRBV6-5 and TRBJ1-1; 11 nucleotides agree with TRBD1. The V segment lost 8 bases and the J segment 3 bases; nucleotides outside the gene matches: 5. Per the germline V gene, CDR1 is MNHEY and CDR2 is SVGAGI. The CDR3 has 14 amino acids. The CDR3 DNA follows: TGTGCCAGCTTCGGACAGGGGGCTTACACTGAAGCTTTCTTT. This codes for CASFGQGAYTEAFF.

The genes are TRBV5-6 and TRBJ1-2, with TRBD1 matching 9 bases. This CDR3 has 18 amino acids. The germline gives CDR1 SGHDT, CDR2 YYEEEE. Germline trimming cut 4 bases from V and 2 bases from J; bases unmatched to any gene: 15. CDR3 sequence reads: CASSPGTGQQYLNYGYTF. The CDR3 DNA sequence: TGTGCCAGCAGCCCCGGGACAGGGCAACAATATTTAAACTATGGCTACACCTTC.

This chain links TRBV5-6 with TRBJ1-6; 7 nucleotides match TRBD1. The CDR3 runs to 16 residues. Trimming cost V 4 bases and J 4 bases; bases outside gene matches: 8. Germline V gives CDR1 SGHDT, CDR2 YYEEEE. The CDR3 spells CASSGGAQGYNSPLHF. CDR3 nucleotides: TGTGCCAGCAGCGGCGGAGCACAGGGGTATAATTCACCCCTCCACTTT.

This clone was counted a few times. CDR3 protein: CASSSDRAKNSPLHF. CDR3 DNA: TGTGCCAGCAGCAGTGACAGGGCCAAGAATTCACCCCTCCACTTT. The chain links TRBV5-6 to TRBJ1-6, with TRBD1 matching 7 bases. V shed 4 bases and J 7 bases; nucleotides not matched to a gene: 8. CDR3 length: 15 amino acids. Germline-derived CDR1 and CDR2 are SGHDT and YYEEEE.

This clone was seen a single time. V and J are TRBV11-1 and TRBJ2-4; D remains ambiguous. CDR3 size: 13 residues. Germline V gene data show CDR1 as SGHAT and CDR2 as FQDESV (reference sequence). Trimming left V 5 bases short and J 4 bases short, with 9 bases between. The CDR3: CASSPSHKNIQYF. The CDR3 coding sequence is TGTGCCAGCAGCCCTAGTCATAAAAACATTCAGTACTTC.

The chain joins TRBV7-8 to TRBJ1-1; TRBD1 matches 11 bases. With V trimmed by 5 bases and J by 4 bases, 6 bases remained unmatched. This CDR3 contains 15 residues. Per the germline V gene, CDR1 is SGHVS and CDR2 is FQNEAQ. In DNA form, the CDR3 reads TGTGCCAGCAGCCTGAGCGGGACAGGGGGCACTGAAGCTTTCTTT. Protein: CASSLSGTGGTEAFF.

The V gene is TRBV5-6, the J gene TRBJ2-7, with D tentatively TRBD1 (7 bases). The germline V gene has CDR1 SGHDT and CDR2 YYEEEE. V shed 6 bases and J shed 3 bases, with 19 bases lying between them. CDR3 length equals 15 residues. The CDR3 nucleotides are TGTGCCAGCACCCCGGACGCGGGACAGAACTACGAGCAGTACTTC. Encoded protein: CASTPDAGQNYEQYF.

This clone was seen a few times. The chain has TRBV29-1 and TRBJ2-7; 9 bases fit TRBD2. Trimming removed 4 bases from V and 3 bases from J; junction bases left unmatched: 7. Germline CDR1 and CDR2: SQVTM and ANQGSEA. CDR3 length: 14 amino acids. As DNA, the CDR3 is TGCAGCGTTGGACGGACTAGCGATTACTACGAGCAGTACTTC. This codes for CSVGRTSDYYEQYF.

The chain is built from TRBV19 and TRBJ2-7; possible D gene TRBD1, 5 bases. The CDR3 totals 16 residues. The germline V gene has CDR1 LNHDA and CDR2 SQIVND (reference sequence). V lost 0 bases and J lost 2, with 14 bases in between. The CDR3, as DNA: TGTGCCAGTAGTATAGATTTGACAGTAGGACCCTACGAGCAGTACTTC. Translation gives CASSIDLTVGPYEQYF.

The chain links TRBV19 to TRBJ1-5, with D tentatively TRBD1 (6 bases). This CDR3 contains 14 residues. CDR1 and CDR2 (germline): LNHDA, SQIVND (reference sequence). The V gene lost 3 bases and the J gene lost 4 bases, with 10 bases spanning the gap. DNA of the CDR3: TGTGCCAGTAGTATGGGCAGGGGAAATCAGCCCCAGCATTTT. It specifies CASSMGRGNQPQHF.